These T cell receptor beta chains were read from a single sample in a study of blood T cell repertoires in COVID-19. Method: immunoSEQ multiplex PCR; TCRdb's copy keeps in-frame clones and lacks some. The top ten hold 2% to 2.5% of the sample, which has over 70,000 clones, 60% to 80% seen once. Sequences were obtained from peripheral blood. The receptors were sampled from a man aged 65 to 79 with COVID-19, enrolled during active disease. The CDR3 runs from the conserved cysteine through the conserved F or W. D genes are given only for firm matches. Size is stated for part of the rows, as once, few or many counts, or as a class when the clone is expanded.

D gene	clone size	V gene	J gene	CDR3 DNA	CDR3 protein
TRBD2	NA	TRBV9	TRBJ2-1	TGTGCCAGCAGCGTAGCGGGTAGCGGGAGGATTCAGCAGTTCTTC	CASSVAGSGRIQQFF
TRBD2	once	TRBV28	TRBJ2-1	TGTGCCAGCAGTCCGACTAGCGGGAGCCACAATGAGCAGTTCTTC	CASSPTSGSHNEQFF
NA	NA	TRBV6-6	TRBJ2-7	TGTGCCAGCACCGAGGGTCCCTACGAGCAGTACTTC	CASTEGPYEQYF
NA	NA	TRBV29-1	TRBJ2-7	TGCAGCGTTGTACCCGGGACACGGAATTACGAGCAGTACTTC	CSVVPGTRNYEQYF
NA	NA	TRBV28	TRBJ1-4	TGTGCCAGCAGCCGCGTCGGGTCCCTCACAAGCGAGGTGTTTTTT	CASSRVGSLTSEVFF
NA	NA	TRBV19	TRBJ2-1	TGTGCCAGTAGCCCCTTTCTAGCCGCCACTGAGCAGTTCTTC	CASSPFLAATEQFF
NA	NA	TRBV6-5	TRBJ1-5	TGTGCCAGCAGGGGAGGAGGGAGTGGGAATCAGCCCCAGCATTTT	CASRGGGSGNQPQHF
NA	NA	TRBV3-1/TRBV3-2	TRBJ1-1	TGTGCCAGCAGCCAGGACCAGGGGAACACTGAAGCTTTCTTT	CASSQDQGNTEAFF
NA	NA	TRBV6-5	TRBJ1-6	TGTGCCAGCAGTTACGACAGGAAAACAAGTAATTCACCCCTCCACTTT	CASSYDRKTSNSPLHF
TRBD1	once	TRBV4-1	TRBJ1-5	TGCGCCAGCAGCCAAGATCCAGGGGGCCATTCCAATCAGCCCCAGCATTTT	CASSQDPGGHSNQPQHF
TRBD2	once	TRBV7-2	TRBJ2-6	TGTGCCAGCAGCTTAGCGCGGGCGGGAGGGTCTGGGGCCAACGTCCTGACTTTC	CASSLARAGGSGANVLTF
NA	NA	TRBV30	TRBJ1-4	TGTGCCTGGAGAGACTGGGAGGTTGGGAAACTGTTTTTT	CAWRDWEVGKLFF
NA	NA	TRBV28	TRBJ1-5	TGTGCCAGCAGGCGTACGGGGGGGCGAGGAACGCCCCAGCATTTT	CASRRTGGRGTPQHF
NA	NA	TRBV11-2	TRBJ1-3	TGTGCCAGCAGCCTCCTGAAGGGGGACGCAAACACCATATATTTT	CASSLLKGDANTIYF
TRBD2	NA	TRBV11-2	TRBJ2-1	TGTGCCAGCAGCTCACTAGCGGTCTCCTACAATGAGCAGTTCTTC	CASSSLAVSYNEQFF
NA	NA	TRBV10-3	TRBJ1-4	TGTGCCATCAGTGAGTCGGCGGGGGTCAATGAAAAACTGTTTTTT	CAISESAGVNEKLFF
TRBD1	NA	TRBV9	TRBJ1-2	TGTGCCAGCAGCCCAAACCCGGGACAGGGACATGGCTACACCTTC	CASSPNPGQGHGYTF
NA	NA	TRBV25-1	TRBJ1-4	TGTGCCAGCAGCAGTTACGGGGGTGAAAAACTGTTTTTT	CASSSYGGEKLFF
TRBD1	NA	TRBV3-1/TRBV3-2	TRBJ1-5	TGTGCCAGCAGCCTAACAGGGGGTGAACAGCCCCAGCATTTT	CASSLTGGEQPQHF
NA	NA	TRBV24-1	TRBJ1-2	TGTGCCACCAGTGCCACAGGTTATGGCTACACCTTC	CATSATGYGYTF
TRBD1	NA	TRBV7-2	TRBJ2-7	TGTGCCAGCAGCACCGACAGGGGGCTTGCCTACGAGCAGTACTTC	CASSTDRGLAYEQYF
TRBD1	NA	TRBV29-1	TRBJ1-2	TGCAGCGTTGAAACAGGGGGTGGCTACACCTTC	CSVETGGGYTF
TRBD1	few	TRBV9	TRBJ1-1	TGTGCCAGCAGCGTAGGACAGGGGAGAGGCGACACTGAAGCTTTCTTT	CASSVGQGRGDTEAFF
TRBD1	NA	TRBV5-1	TRBJ1-2	TGCGCCAGCAGCCCCCCGGGACAGGGCAAAGGCTACACCTTC	CASSPPGQGKGYTF
NA	NA	TRBV19	TRBJ2-7	TGTGCCAGTAGTATAGACGGGCTAGCGCCTTACTACGAGCAGTACTTC	CASSIDGLAPYYEQYF
NA	NA	TRBV5-8	TRBJ1-3	TGTGCCAGCAGCTTGTTACAGAACTCTGGAAACACCATATATTTT	CASSLLQNSGNTIYF
NA	NA	TRBV3-1/TRBV3-2	TRBJ2-7	TGTGCCAGCAGCCAGGCGACTTTTTACTACGAGCAGTACTTC	CASSQATFYYEQYF
TRBD1	once	TRBV19	TRBJ2-3	TGTGCCAGTAGTCTGGGACAGCACACAGATACGCAGTATTTT	CASSLGQHTDTQYF
NA	NA	TRBV4-2	TRBJ2-6	TGTGCCAGCAGCCAAGCCTTCGTTGGGCCTGGGGCCAACGTCCTGACTTTC	CASSQAFVGPGANVLTF
TRBD2	NA	TRBV24-1	TRBJ2-1	TGTGCCACCAGTGATTTGTTAGCGGGAGGTACTGAGCAGTTCTTC	CATSDLLAGGTEQFF
NA	once	TRBV6-5	TRBJ1-5	TGTGCCAGCAGTCGACAGCGTGGTCAGCCCCAGCATTTT	CASSRQRGQPQHF
NA	NA	TRBV5-1	TRBJ2-5	TGCGCCAGCAGCTTAGGTCAGGCTACGGGGGAGACCCAGTACTTC	CASSLGQATGETQYF
TRBD2	few	TRBV5-1	TRBJ2-7	TGCGCCAGCAGCGAAGCCGGGACTACGGCCTACGAGCAGTACTTC	CASSEAGTTAYEQYF
NA	NA	TRBV19	TRBJ1-1	TGTGCCAGTAGCTCCCCAGGGTCTCCCACTGAAGCTTTCTTT	CASSSPGSPTEAFF
NA	few	TRBV4-2	TRBJ1-2	TGTGCCAGCAGCCAAGAACAGAATCTCGGGATCCACACCTTC	CASSQEQNLGIHTF
TRBD1	NA	TRBV5-8	TRBJ1-6	TGTGCCAGCAGTCCCTCAGGGACAGGCTCAATCACCCTCCACTTT	CASSPSGTGSITLHF
TRBD1	NA	TRBV5-1	TRBJ1-6	TGCGCCAGCAGCTTGGGAGGAGGACAGGGCAATTCACCCCTCCACTTT	CASSLGGGQGNSPLHF
NA	once	TRBV27	TRBJ2-1	TGTGCCAGCAGTTTATTTTCCGGGAACAATGAGCAGTTCTTC	CASSLFSGNNEQFF
TRBD2	NA	TRBV2	TRBJ2-7	TGTGCCAGCCTGTTTCGGCGGAGGACTAGCGAGAGCTACGAGCAGTACTTC	CASLFRRRTSESYEQYF
NA	NA	TRBV6-2/TRBV6-3	TRBJ2-7	TGTGCCAGCAGTTACACTGCGGTAGGGGACTACGAGCAGTACTTC	CASSYTAVGDYEQYF
TRBD2	NA	TRBV3-1/TRBV3-2	TRBJ2-7	TGTGCCAGCAGCCAAGATAACGGGAGGGGAGGGCAGTACTTC	CASSQDNGRGGQYF
TRBD1	NA	TRBV2	TRBJ2-7	TGTGCCAGCAGTGGACAGGGACCCGAGCAGTACTTC	CASSGQGPEQYF
TRBD1	NA	TRBV30	TRBJ1-1	TGTGCCTGGAATCGGAGGACAGGTCTTGAAGCTTTCTTT	CAWNRRTGLEAFF
TRBD1	NA	TRBV28	TRBJ1-6	TGTGCCAGCAGTTTAGGGACAGGGGGCTCTTCACCCCTCCACTTT	CASSLGTGGSSPLHF
TRBD2	NA	TRBV2	TRBJ2-1	TGTGCCAGCAGTGAAGACGGGGGACTAGCTGGCAATGAGCAGTTCTTC	CASSEDGGLAGNEQFF
NA	NA	TRBV5-4	TRBJ2-5	TGTGCCACCTCCAGGGGGGTAGAGACCCAGTACTTC	CATSRGVETQYF
TRBD2	NA	TRBV5-4	TRBJ2-7	TGTGCCAGCAGCTTGGGTTGGGGGCTAGCGGGACGCGAGCAGTACTTC	CASSLGWGLAGREQYF
TRBD1	NA	TRBV5-5	TRBJ2-1	TGTGCCAGCACGCTCCGGACAGGGGACCCTGAGCAGTTCTTC	CASTLRTGDPEQFF
TRBD2	NA	TRBV19	TRBJ2-1	TGTGCCAGTAGACTAGCGGGAGGGAGACGAAGGGGCAATGAGCAGTTCTTC	CASRLAGGRRRGNEQFF
NA	once	TRBV29-1	TRBJ1-4	TGCAGCGCTTACACCACAACTAATGAAAAACTGTTTTTT	CSAYTTTNEKLFF
NA	NA	TRBV28	TRBJ1-5	TGTGCCAGCAGTCCCCAAGGGGCCCAGCATTTT	CASSPQGAQHF
TRBD1	NA	TRBV7-9	TRBJ2-7	TGTGCCAGCAGCTTGACAGGGGTCTACGAGCAGTACTTC	CASSLTGVYEQYF
TRBD1	NA	TRBV19	TRBJ2-7	TGTGCCAGTAGGCCGGGACAGGGTCGTGGGGAGCAGTACTTC	CASRPGQGRGEQYF
TRBD1	NA	TRBV19	TRBJ2-1	TGTGCCAGTAGTGTACTAACAGGGGGAACCTACAATGAGCAGTTCTTC	CASSVLTGGTYNEQFF
NA	NA	TRBV19	TRBJ1-4	TGTGCCAGTAGTATTGCTGGACACGGTAATGAAAAACTGTTTTTT	CASSIAGHGNEKLFF
NA	many	TRBV4-3	TRBJ2-1	TGCGCCAGCAGCCAAGAGGAGGGAAATGAGCAGTTCTTC	CASSQEEGNEQFF
TRBD2	NA	TRBV4-1	TRBJ2-2	TGCGCCAGCAGCCAAGTTGCGGGAGGGCCTTCCGGGGAGCTGTTTTTT	CASSQVAGGPSGELFF
NA	NA	TRBV6-1	TRBJ1-4	TGTGCCAGCAGTGAAGCGCTCTCCGGGTGGGCAACTAATGAAAAACTGTTTTTT	CASSEALSGWATNEKLFF
NA	few	TRBV3-1/TRBV3-2	TRBJ1-2	TGTGCCAGCAGCTATTTTATCGGAGTTATTTGGGGCAGCAGGGGTTTTAATGGCTACACCTTC	CASSYFIGVIWGSRGFNGYTF
NA	NA	TRBV27	TRBJ2-1	TGTGCCAGCAGTTACACCGGCGGTAGGCAGTTCTTC	CASSYTGGRQFF